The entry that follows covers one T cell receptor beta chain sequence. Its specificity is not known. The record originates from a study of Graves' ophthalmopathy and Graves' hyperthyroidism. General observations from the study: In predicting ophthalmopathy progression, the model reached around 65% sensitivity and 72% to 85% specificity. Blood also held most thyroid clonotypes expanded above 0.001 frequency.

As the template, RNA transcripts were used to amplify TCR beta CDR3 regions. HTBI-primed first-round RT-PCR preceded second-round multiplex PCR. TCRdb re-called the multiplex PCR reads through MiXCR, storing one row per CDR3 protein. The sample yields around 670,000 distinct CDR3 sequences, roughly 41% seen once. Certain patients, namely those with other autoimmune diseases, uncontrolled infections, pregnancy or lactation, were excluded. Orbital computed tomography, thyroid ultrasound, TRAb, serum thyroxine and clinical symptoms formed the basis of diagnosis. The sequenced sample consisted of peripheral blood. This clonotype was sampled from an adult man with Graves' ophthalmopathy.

CDR3 sequence reads: CASRTGVTGELFF. The DNA for the CDR3 is TGTGCCAGTAGGACAGGAGTCACCGGGGAGCTGTTTTTT. The chain combines TRBV10-3 with TRBJ2-2, with 7 bases lining up with TRBD1. This CDR3 is 13 amino acids long. Germline V gene lookup returns CDR1 ENHRY and CDR2 SYGVKD. With 10 bases clipped from V and 4 bases from J, the junction kept 6 bases outside the gene matches.